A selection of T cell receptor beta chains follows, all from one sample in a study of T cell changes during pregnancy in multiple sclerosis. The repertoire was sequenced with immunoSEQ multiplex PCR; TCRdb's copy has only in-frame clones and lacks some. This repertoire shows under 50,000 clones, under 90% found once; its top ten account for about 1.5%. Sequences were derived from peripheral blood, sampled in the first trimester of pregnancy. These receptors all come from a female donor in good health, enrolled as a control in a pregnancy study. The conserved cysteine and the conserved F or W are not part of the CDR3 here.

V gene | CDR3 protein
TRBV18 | ASSPGGRPAF
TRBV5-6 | ASSLAGGFEKLF
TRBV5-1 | ASSSGLAGRYQETQY
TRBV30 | AWRGGQLSNTEAF
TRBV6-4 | ASSAKSGGAFEQF
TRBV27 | ASSGTSSRGSTDTQY
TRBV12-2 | ASRLVGGGVDTQY
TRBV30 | AWSRQDSSSPLH
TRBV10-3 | AISGTEQNEKLF
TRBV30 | AWRGGDNQPQH
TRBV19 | ASSIDFASYEQY
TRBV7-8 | ASSGDSNQPQH
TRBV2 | ASRWGGPPDTQY